This TCR beta chain was captured by sequencing in a study of OX40 agonist ivuxolimab in advanced cancers. The wider study: People in dose escalation had one of these cancers: hepatocellular carcinoma, melanoma, renal cell or head and neck cancer.

Measured with immunoSEQ multiplex PCR; TCRdb has only the in-frame clones, and not every one. Among about 26,000 clones, over 80% were seen once, and the ten largest hold more than 25%. CDR3 size: 13 residues. The V gene lost 2 bases and the J gene lost 8 bases, with 10 bases spanning the gap. Germline V gene data show CDR1 as MNHEY and CDR2 as SMNVEV (reference sequence). Enrollment shut out patients with autoimmune disease history or systemic immunosuppression. The investigators sampled blood at baseline, at cycle 4 day 1, and at cycle 7 day 1. The source was CD4+ or CD8+ T cells sorted from blood, collected in a trial of the OX40 agonist ivuxolimab. J is TRBJ2-1 and V is TRBV27, with a possible D match to TRBD2 (5 bases). The source of this sequence is an adult with an advanced solid tumor such as melanoma, head and neck, liver or kidney cancer. The CDR3 sequence: CASSLASFHEQFF. For the CDR3, the DNA is TGTGCCAGCAGTTTAGCTAGCTTCCATGAGCAGTTCTTC.